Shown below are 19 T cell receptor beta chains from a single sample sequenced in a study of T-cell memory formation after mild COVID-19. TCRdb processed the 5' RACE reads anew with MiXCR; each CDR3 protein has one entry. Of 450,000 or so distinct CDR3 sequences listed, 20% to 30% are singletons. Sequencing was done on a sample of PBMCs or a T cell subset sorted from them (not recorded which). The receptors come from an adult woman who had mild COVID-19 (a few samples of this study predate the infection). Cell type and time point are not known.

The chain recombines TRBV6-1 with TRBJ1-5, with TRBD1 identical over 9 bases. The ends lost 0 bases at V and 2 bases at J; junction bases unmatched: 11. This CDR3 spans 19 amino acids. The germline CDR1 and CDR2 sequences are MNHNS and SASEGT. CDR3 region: CASSEAFTGTGTGNQPQHF. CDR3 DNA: TGTGCCAGCAGTGAAGCCTTCACCGGGACAGGGACCGGCAATCAGCCCCAGCATTTT.

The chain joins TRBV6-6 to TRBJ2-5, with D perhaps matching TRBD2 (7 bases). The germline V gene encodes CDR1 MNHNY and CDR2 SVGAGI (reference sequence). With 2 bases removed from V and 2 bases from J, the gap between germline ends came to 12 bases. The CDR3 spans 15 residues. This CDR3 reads CASSYPQGGQETQYF. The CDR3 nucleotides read TGTGCCAGCAGTTACCCACAGGGAGGGCAAGAGACCCAGTACTTC.

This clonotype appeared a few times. CDR3: CAWGPGPWNEQFF. CDR3 in DNA: TGTGCCTGGGGACCGGGGCCGTGGAATGAGCAGTTCTTC. The V and J genes are TRBV30 and TRBJ2-1; perhaps D is TRBD1 or TRBD2 (5 bases each). Per germline, CDR1 GTSNPN and CDR2 SVGIG (reference sequence). Trimming removed 5 bases from V and 7 bases from J, with 15 bases in between. CDR3 length: 13 residues. Drawing the rest from reference TRBV30 and TRBJ2-1, the complete variable domain is SQTIHQWPATLVQPVGSPLSLECTVEGTSNPNLYWYRQAAGRGLQLLFYSVGIGQISSEVPQNLSASRPQDRQFILSSKKLLLSDSGFYLCAWGPGPWNEQFFGPGTRLTVL.

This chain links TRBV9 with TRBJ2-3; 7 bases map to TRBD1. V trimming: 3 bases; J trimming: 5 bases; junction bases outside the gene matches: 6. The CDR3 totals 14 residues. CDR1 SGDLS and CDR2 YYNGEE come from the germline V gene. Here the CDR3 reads CASSALDRIDTQYF. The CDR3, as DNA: TGTGCCAGCAGCGCTTTGGACAGGATAGATACGCAGTATTTT.

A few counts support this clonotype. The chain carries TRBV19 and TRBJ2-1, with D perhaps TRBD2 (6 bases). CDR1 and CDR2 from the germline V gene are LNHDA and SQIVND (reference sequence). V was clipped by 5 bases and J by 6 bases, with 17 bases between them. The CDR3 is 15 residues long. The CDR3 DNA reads TGTGCCAGTAGTCCCGGGACTCCCACCGTCAATGAGCAGTTCTTC. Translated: CASSPGTPTVNEQFF.

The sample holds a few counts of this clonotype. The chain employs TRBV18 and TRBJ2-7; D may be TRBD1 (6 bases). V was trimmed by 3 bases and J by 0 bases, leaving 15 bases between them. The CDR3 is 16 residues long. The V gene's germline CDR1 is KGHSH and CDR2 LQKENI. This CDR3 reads CASSPTQGSLSYEQYF. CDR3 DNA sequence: TGTGCCAGCTCACCCACGCAGGGGTCCCTCTCCTACGAGCAGTACTTC.

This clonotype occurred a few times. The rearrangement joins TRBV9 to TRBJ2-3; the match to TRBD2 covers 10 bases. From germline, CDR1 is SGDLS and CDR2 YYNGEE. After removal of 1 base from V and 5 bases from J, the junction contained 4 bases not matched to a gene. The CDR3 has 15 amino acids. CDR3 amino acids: CASSVSAGGLDTQYF. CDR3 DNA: TGTGCCAGCAGCGTATCAGCGGGAGGGTTAGATACGCAGTATTTT.

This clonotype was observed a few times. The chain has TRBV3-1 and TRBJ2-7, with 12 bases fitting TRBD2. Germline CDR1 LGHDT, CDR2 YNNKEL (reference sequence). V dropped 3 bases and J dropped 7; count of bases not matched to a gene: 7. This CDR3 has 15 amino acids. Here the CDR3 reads CASSHRLAGVVEQYF. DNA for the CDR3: TGTGCCAGCAGCCATAGACTAGCGGGAGTAGTGGAGCAGTACTTC.

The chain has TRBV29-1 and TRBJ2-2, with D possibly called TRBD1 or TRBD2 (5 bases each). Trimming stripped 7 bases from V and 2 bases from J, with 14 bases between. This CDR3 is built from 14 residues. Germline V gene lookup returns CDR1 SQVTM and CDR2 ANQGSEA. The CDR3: CSALGTRNTGELFF. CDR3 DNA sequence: TGCAGCGCCCTAGGGACCCGAAACACCGGGGAGCTGTTTTTT.

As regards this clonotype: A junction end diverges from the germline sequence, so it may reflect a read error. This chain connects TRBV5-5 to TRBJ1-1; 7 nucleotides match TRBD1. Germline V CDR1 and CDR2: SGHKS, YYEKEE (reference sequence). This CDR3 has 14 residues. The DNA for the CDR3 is TGTGCCAGCAGATTGGCGCAGGGGGGCACTGAAGCTTTCTTT. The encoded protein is CASRLAQGGTEAFF.

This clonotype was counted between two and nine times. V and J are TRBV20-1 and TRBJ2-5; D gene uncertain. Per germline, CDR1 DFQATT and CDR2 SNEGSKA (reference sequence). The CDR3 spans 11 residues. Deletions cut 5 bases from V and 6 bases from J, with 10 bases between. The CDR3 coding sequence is TGCAGTGCTCCTCTATCGAAGACCCAGTACTTC. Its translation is CSAPLSKTQYF.

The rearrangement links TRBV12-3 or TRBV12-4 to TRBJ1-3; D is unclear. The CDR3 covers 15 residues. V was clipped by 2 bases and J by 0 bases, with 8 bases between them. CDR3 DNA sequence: TGTGCCAGCAGTTTAAAATTGGCCTCTGGAAACACCATATATTTT. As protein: CASSLKLASGNTIYF.

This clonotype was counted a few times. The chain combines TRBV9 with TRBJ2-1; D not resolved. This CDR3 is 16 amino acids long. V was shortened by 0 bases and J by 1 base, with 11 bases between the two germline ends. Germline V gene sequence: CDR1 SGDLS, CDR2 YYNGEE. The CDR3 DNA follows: TGTGCCAGCAGCGTAGCGGTGGCGCTGTCCTACAATGAGCAGTTCTTC. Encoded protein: CASSVAVALSYNEQFF.

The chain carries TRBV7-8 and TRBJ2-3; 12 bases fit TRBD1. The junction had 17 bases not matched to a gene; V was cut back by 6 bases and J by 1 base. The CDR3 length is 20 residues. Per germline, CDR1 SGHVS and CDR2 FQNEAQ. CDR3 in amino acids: CASSRTRDRGRLMGTDTQYF. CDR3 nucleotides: TGTGCCAGCAGTCGTACCCGGGACAGGGGGCGATTAATGGGCACAGATACGCAGTATTTT.

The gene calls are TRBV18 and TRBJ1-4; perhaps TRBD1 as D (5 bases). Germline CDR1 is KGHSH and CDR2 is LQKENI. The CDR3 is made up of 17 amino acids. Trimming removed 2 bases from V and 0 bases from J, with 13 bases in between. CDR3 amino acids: CASSPRGRTATNEKLFF. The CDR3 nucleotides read TGTGCCAGCTCACCAAGGGGTAGGACGGCAACTAATGAAAAACTGTTTTTT.

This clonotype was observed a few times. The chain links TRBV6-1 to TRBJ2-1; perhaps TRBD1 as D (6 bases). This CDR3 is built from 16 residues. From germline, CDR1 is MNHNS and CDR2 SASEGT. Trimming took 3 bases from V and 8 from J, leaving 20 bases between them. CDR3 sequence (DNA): TGTGCCAGCAGTGACCCAGGGGCCTCTACCAAGGATGAGCAGTTCTTC. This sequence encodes CASSDPGASTKDEQFF.

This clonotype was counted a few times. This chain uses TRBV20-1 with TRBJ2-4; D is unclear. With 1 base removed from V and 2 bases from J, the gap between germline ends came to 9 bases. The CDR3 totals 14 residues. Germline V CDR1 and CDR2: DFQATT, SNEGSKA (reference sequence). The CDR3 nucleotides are TGCAGTGCTAGAGGGACCAGGACCAAAAACATTCAGTACTTC. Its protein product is CSARGTRTKNIQYF.

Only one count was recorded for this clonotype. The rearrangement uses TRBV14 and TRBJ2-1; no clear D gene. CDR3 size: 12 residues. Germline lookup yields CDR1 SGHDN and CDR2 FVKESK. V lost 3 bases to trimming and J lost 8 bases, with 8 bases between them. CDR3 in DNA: TGTGCCAGCAGCCACCACTGGGATGAGCAGTTCTTC. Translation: CASSHHWDEQFF.

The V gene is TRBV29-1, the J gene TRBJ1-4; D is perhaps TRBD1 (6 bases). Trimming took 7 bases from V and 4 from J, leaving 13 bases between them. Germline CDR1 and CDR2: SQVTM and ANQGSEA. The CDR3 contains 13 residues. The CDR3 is CSGTDSHNEKLFF. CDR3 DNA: TGCAGCGGGACGGACAGCCATAATGAAAAACTGTTTTTT.